This T cell receptor (beta chain) was recorded in a study of cytomegalovirus exposure and HLA in healthy donors. The primer mix had 60 Vbeta and 13 Jbeta primers. Sequencing used immunoSEQ multiplex PCR; TCRdb keeps in-frame clones, though not all of them. The sample has approximately 150,000 clones, about 74% seen once. Note on this clone: Its target is unknown.

The V and J ends lost 1 base and 4 bases, in that order; junction bases with no gene match: 7. The germline V gene has CDR1 SGDLS and CDR2 YYNGEE. The CDR3 is 16 residues long. Points from the study as a whole: It was reported that TCR beta sequences correctly inferred the HLA-A and HLA-B alleles for most subjects. In a later analysis, a missense DCLRE1C variant was linked to TCR beta V- and J-gene trimming.

Sample: PBMCs. The TCR comes from a man aged 35 to 55 in good health and CMV-seropositive. The chain has TRBV9 and TRBJ2-2, with 7 nucleotides matching TRBD1. The CDR3: CASSVTDRAGTGELFF. The DNA of the CDR3 is TGTGCCAGCAGCGTAACAGACAGGGCGGGCACCGGGGAGCTGTTTTTT. The whole variable domain, filled in from reference TRBV9 and TRBJ2-2, reads DSGVTQTPKHLITATGQRVTLRCSPRSGDLSVYWYQQSLDQGLQFLIQYYNGEERAKGNILERFSAQQFPDLHSELNLSSLELGDSALYFCASSVTDRAGTGELFFGEGSRLTVL.